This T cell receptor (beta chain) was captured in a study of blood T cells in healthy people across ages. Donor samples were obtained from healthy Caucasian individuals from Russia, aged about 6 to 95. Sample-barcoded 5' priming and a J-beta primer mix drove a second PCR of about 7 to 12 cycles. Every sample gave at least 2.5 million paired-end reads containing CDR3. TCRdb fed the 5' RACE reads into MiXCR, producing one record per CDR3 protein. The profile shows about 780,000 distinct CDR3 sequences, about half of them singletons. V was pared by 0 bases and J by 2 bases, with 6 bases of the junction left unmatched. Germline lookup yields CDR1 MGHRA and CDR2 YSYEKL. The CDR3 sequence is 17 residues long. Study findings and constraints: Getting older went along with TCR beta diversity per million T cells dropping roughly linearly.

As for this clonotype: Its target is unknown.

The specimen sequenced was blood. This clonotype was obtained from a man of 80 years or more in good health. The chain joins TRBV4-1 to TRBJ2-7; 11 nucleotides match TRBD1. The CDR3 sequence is CASSQDRWDRGAYEQYF. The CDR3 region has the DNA TGCGCCAGCAGCCAAGATCGATGGGACAGGGGGGCCTACGAGCAGTACTTC.